This T cell receptor beta chain was documented in a study of blood T cell repertoires in COVID-19. For the study at large: Donors in the United States, Italy and Spain gave samples during acute or convalescent COVID-19. T cells, B-cell-depleted T cells, or PBMCs supplied cDNA or gDNA.

In the authors' methods: Amplification with reference gene primers provided the estimates of nucleated cell counts. Profiled with immunoSEQ multiplex PCR; TCRdb holds only in-frame clones, not every one. The D gene and trimming were derived from the DNA, and the V and J assignments and clone size from that table. The sample has about 130,000 clones, approximately 74% seen once. Germline V gene sequence: CDR1 LNHDA, CDR2 SQIVND (reference sequence). This CDR3 has 14 residues. V shed 7 bases, J shed 4 bases, and the junction held 6 bases outside the gene matches. This rearrangement joins TRBV19 to TRBJ1-1; TRBD1 agrees at 10 bases. Sequencing was performed on peripheral blood. The sequence was collected from a man in his 60s with acute or convalescent COVID-19. The CDR3 DNA is TGTGCCAGTAAAAGGACAGGGGGGTTCACTGAAGCTTTCTTT. Translation gives CASKRTGGFTEAFF.